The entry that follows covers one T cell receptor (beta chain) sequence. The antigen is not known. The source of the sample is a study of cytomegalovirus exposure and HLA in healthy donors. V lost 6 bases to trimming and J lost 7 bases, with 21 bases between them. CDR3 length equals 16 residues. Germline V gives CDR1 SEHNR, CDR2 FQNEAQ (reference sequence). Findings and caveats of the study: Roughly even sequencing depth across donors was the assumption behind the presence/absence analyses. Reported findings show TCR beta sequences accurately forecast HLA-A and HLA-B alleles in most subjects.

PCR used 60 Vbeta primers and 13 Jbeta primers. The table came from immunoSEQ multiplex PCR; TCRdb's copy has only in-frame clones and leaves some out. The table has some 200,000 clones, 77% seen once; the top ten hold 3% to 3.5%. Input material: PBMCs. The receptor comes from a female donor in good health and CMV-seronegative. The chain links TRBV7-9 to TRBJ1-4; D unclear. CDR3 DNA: TGTGCCAGCAGTCCTAGGGCACAGATGAGGGTTGAAAAACTGTTTTTT. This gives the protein CASSPRAQMRVEKLFF. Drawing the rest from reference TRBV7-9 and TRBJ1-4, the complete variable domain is DTGVSQNPRHKITKRGQNVTFRCDPISEHNRLYWYRQTLGQGPEFLTYFQNEAQLEKSRLLSDRFSAERPKGSFSTLEIQRTEQGDSAMYLCASSPRAQMRVEKLFFGSGTQLSVL.